This T cell receptor beta chain was observed in a study of blood T cell repertoires in COVID-19. Overall study: T cells, B-cell-depleted T cells, or PBMCs provided the cDNA or gDNA that served as material.

Germline V CDR1 and CDR2: KGHSH, LQKENI. The V segment lost 3 bases and the J segment 7 bases; nucleotides outside the gene matches: 14. The CDR3 covers 16 residues. Authors' methods: Reference gene primer amplification gave estimated nucleated cell counts. Clones were sequenced by immunoSEQ multiplex PCR, and TCRdb holds only the in-frame ones, with some missing. The V and J calls and clone size come from that table; D and trimming were worked out from the DNA. This table holds approximately 470,000 clones, 70% to 90% found once. V and J are TRBV18 and TRBJ1-2, with 7 bases that match TRBD1. Sequencing used peripheral blood. The receptor comes from a human donor in a cohort sampled during active COVID-19. The CDR3 DNA reads as TGTGCCAGCTCACCGGATCGACAGGGTGGTCGAGGTGGCTACACCTTC. It translates to CASSPDRQGGRGGYTF.